Below, 7 T cell receptor beta chains from the same sample are listed, as sequenced in a study of cytomegalovirus exposure and HLA in healthy donors. PCR was performed using 60 Vbeta and 13 Jbeta primers. The repertoire was sequenced with immunoSEQ multiplex PCR; TCRdb's copy has only in-frame clones and lacks some. Among roughly 200,000 clones listed, 75% to 80% were seen once. Sequencing input: PBMCs. The receptors shown here come from a female donor in good health and CMV-seronegative.

V and J are TRBV5-4 and TRBJ1-5, with D unresolved. CDR1 is SGHNT and CDR2 is YYREEE in the germline V gene (reference sequence). The CDR3 length is 12 residues. Trimming cost V 4 bases and J 2 bases, with 4 bases left between them. The CDR3: CASSPGNQPQHF. CDR3 bases: TGTGCCAGCAGCCCTGGCAATCAGCCCCAGCATTTT.

The CDR3 DNA sequence: TGTGCCAGCAGCTCACAGGAAGCCACTGAAGCTTTCTTT. Translated: CASSSQEATEAFF. The chain carries TRBV7-3 and TRBJ1-1; a weak D match, TRBD1 (5 bases). This CDR3 has 13 residues. Trimming removed 4 bases from V and 4 bases from J, with 10 bases in between. Germline V gene lookup returns CDR1 SGHTA and CDR2 FQGTGA.

V gene TRBV2 combines with J gene TRBJ2-5; possible D gene TRBD2, 5 bases. Looked up from germline, CDR1 is SNHLY and CDR2 is FYNNEI. The CDR3 has 14 residues. The V gene lost 7 bases and the J gene lost 1 base, with 13 bases spanning the gap. The CDR3 loop is CASTTDYAQETQYF. CDR3 coding DNA: TGTGCCAGCACCACCGACTACGCCCAAGAGACCCAGTACTTC.

This clone was seen only once. This chain links TRBV7-2 with TRBJ2-3; the D is unclear. This CDR3 is built from 14 residues. Germline CDR1 SGHTA, CDR2 FQGNSA. The V end was cut by 1 base, the J end by 6 bases, with 11 bases between. CDR3 sequence: CASSLGPSPDTQYF. CDR3 DNA sequence: TGTGCCAGCAGCTTAGGTCCTAGTCCCGATACGCAGTATTTT.

This chain joins TRBV28 and TRBJ2-7; D possibly corresponds to TRBD2 (5 bases). The CDR3 spans 15 residues. The V gene lost 6 bases and the J gene lost 2 bases, with 17 bases spanning the gap. The germline gives CDR1 MDHEN, CDR2 SYDVKM. The CDR3 reads CASRRSGPSTYEQYF. In nucleotides, the CDR3 is TGTGCCAGCAGACGAAGCGGCCCATCCACCTACGAGCAGTACTTC.

This chain links TRBV7-9 with TRBJ2-6, with 7 bases identical to TRBD1. This CDR3 has 18 amino acids. Germline loops: CDR1 SEHNR, CDR2 FQNEAQ (reference sequence). V was pared by 5 bases and J by 1 base, with 11 bases of the junction left unmatched. CDR3 coding DNA: TGTGCCAGCAGCCACCCCGAGGGGGCGGTTTCTGGGGCCAACGTCCTGACTTTC. Translated: CASSHPEGAVSGANVLTF.

J is TRBJ2-1 and V is TRBV7-6; 9 bases agree with TRBD2. V lost 1 base to trimming and J lost 4 bases; unmatched junction nucleotides: 2. CDR1 SGHVS and CDR2 FNYEAQ come from the germline V gene. The CDR3 runs to 15 residues. CDR3 DNA: TGTGCCAGCAGCTTAGAGACTAGCGGATACAATGAGCAGTTCTTC. Its translation is CASSLETSGYNEQFF.